This passage covers 21 T cell receptor beta chains from one sample sequenced in a study of lymphopenia after photon versus proton radiotherapy. This table comes from immunoSEQ multiplex PCR, and its TCRdb copy is limited to in-frame clones, with some not included. The profile shows around 150,000 clones, roughly nine tenths of them singletons. The specimen comprised peripheral blood, sampled from a patient treated with photon-based radiotherapy. These receptors all come from a man aged 50-60 years with gastric cancer.

The chain employs TRBV28 and TRBJ1-5, with D maybe TRBD1 (6 bases). Germline V gene sequence: CDR1 MDHEN, CDR2 SYDVKM. CDR3 length: 15 residues. Trimming took 4 bases from V and 3 from J, leaving 13 bases between them. The CDR3 DNA sequence: TGTGCCAGCAGTTCGAGACAGGACTACAATCAGCCCCAGCATTTT. Its translation is CASSSRQDYNQPQHF. The full variable domain, with the rest looked up from reference TRBV28 and TRBJ1-5, is DVKVTQSSRYLVKRTGEKVFLECVQDMDHENMFWYRQDPGLGLRLIYFSYDVKMKEKGDIPEGYSVSREKKERFSLILESASTNQTSMYLCASSSRQDYNQPQHFGDGTRLSIL.

The chain combines TRBV29-1 with TRBJ1-1; D is unclear. Germline V lookup: CDR1 SQVTM, CDR2 ANQGSEA. The CDR3 totals 11 residues. V lost 0 bases and J 5 bases, leaving 4 bases between the germline ends. The CDR3 coding sequence is TGCAGCGTTGAAGATCTTACTGAAGCTTTCTTT. Translation: CSVEDLTEAFF. Together with reference TRBV29-1 and TRBJ1-1, the CDR3 gives the full variable domain: SAVISQKPSRDICQRGTSLTIQCQVDSQVTMMFWYRQQPGQSLTLIATANQGSEATYESGFVIDKFPISRPNLTFSTLTVSNMSPEDSSIYLCSVEDLTEAFFGQGTRLTVV.

This rearrangement joins TRBV28 to TRBJ2-1, with D tentatively TRBD2 (6 bases). The germline CDR1 and CDR2 sequences are MDHEN and SYDVKM. Trimming pared 5 bases from V and 4 bases from J, leaving 15 bases between. The CDR3 is 15 amino acids. In DNA, the CDR3 is TGTGCCAGCAGTCTCCAGGGTAGCGGATACAATGAGCAGTTCTTC. It codes for CASSLQGSGYNEQFF.

This clone was observed a few times. V and J are TRBV6-4 and TRBJ2-1; the D call may be TRBD1 or TRBD2 (5 bases each). The V end lost 3 bases, the J end lost 4 bases, and 16 bases lay between the germline ends. The germline gives CDR1 MRHNA, CDR2 SNTAGT. CDR3 size: 16 residues. CDR3 amino acids: CASSDNPGRGYNEQFF. The CDR3 region has the DNA TGTGCCAGCAGTGATAATCCGGGACGTGGGTACAATGAGCAGTTCTTC.

This chain joins TRBV10-2 and TRBJ1-3; 9 nucleotides agree with TRBD1. The CDR3 loop spans 16 amino acids. V lost 6 bases to trimming and J lost 0 bases; unmatched junction nucleotides: 6. Germline CDR1 WSHSY, CDR2 SAAADI. CDR3 protein: CASRVTGGTSGNTIYF. The CDR3, as DNA: TGCGCCAGCAGGGTGACAGGGGGTACCTCTGGAAACACCATATATTTT.

The chain combines TRBV7-8 with TRBJ2-1; either TRBD1 or TRBD2 may supply D (5 bases each). Trimming left V 5 bases short and J 3 bases short, with 14 bases between. This CDR3 is built from 15 residues. The germline V gene encodes CDR1 SGHVS and CDR2 FQNEAQ. CDR3 region: CASSPTGAIYNEQFF. The DNA for the CDR3 is TGTGCCAGCAGCCCCACCGGGGCCATCTACAATGAGCAGTTCTTC.

The chain uses TRBV4-2 and TRBJ2-7, with D perhaps matching TRBD1 (5 bases). This CDR3 comprises 14 residues. CDR1 and CDR2 (germline): LGHNA, YNFKEQ. The ends were cut back, 0 bases at V and 5 bases at J, with 11 bases in the middle. CDR3 region: CASSQEAGLDEQYF. CDR3 coding DNA: TGTGCCAGCAGCCAAGAGGCAGGGTTAGACGAGCAGTACTTC.

The J gene is TRBJ1-2, the V gene TRBV30; 7 nucleotides line up with TRBD1. The V and J ends lost 2 bases and 7 bases, in that order; junction bases with no gene match: 4. The CDR3 contains 12 residues. The germline gives CDR1 GTSNPN, CDR2 SVGIG (reference sequence). The CDR3 DNA reads TGTGCCTGGAGTAACAGGGGATCTGGCTACACCTTC. It translates to CAWSNRGSGYTF.

The chain joins TRBV9 to TRBJ2-1; TRBD1 matches 8 bases. The length of the CDR3 is 15 residues. Per the germline V gene, CDR1 is SGDLS and CDR2 is YYNGEE. V shed 4 bases, J shed 5 bases, and the junction held 8 bases outside the gene matches. CDR3 region: CASSRQGIDDNEQFF. In DNA, the CDR3 is TGTGCCAGCAGCCGACAGGGGATAGATGACAATGAGCAGTTCTTC.

This clone was observed a single time. The rearrangement joins TRBV6-5 to TRBJ1-5; TRBD1 matches 7 bases. CDR1 and CDR2 from the germline V gene are MNHEY and SVGAGI. CDR3 length: 13 amino acids. The junction had 3 bases not matched to a gene; V was cut back by 6 bases and J by 4 bases. CDR3 protein: CASRRGQNQPQHF. CDR3 coding DNA: TGTGCCAGCAGGCGGGGACAGAATCAGCCCCAGCATTTT.

This chain joins TRBV7-9 and TRBJ1-4; weak D call: TRBD1 (5 bases). The length of the CDR3 is 17 residues. The V end lost 5 bases, the J end lost 8 bases, and 24 bases lay between the germline ends. Per the germline V gene, CDR1 is SEHNR and CDR2 is FQNEAQ (reference sequence). DNA of the CDR3: TGTGCCAGCAGCACGAGTTTGACAACAGGAATCGACGAAAAACTGTTTTTT. This translates into CASSTSLTTGIDEKLFF.

This clone is a singleton in its sample. This chain joins TRBV19 and TRBJ2-6; no clear D. The germline V gene encodes CDR1 LNHDA and CDR2 SQIVND (reference sequence). V was trimmed by 5 bases and J by 2 bases, leaving 1 base between them. This CDR3 is 12 amino acids long. CDR3 bases: TGTGCCAGTAGTGCTGGGGCCAACGTCCTGACTTTC. This gives the protein CASSAGANVLTF.

The J gene is TRBJ2-3, the V gene TRBV30; D gene unclear. Germline assignment: CDR1 GTSNPN and CDR2 SVGIG (reference sequence). The CDR3 covers 15 residues. The V gene lost 4 bases and the J gene lost 4 bases, with 18 bases spanning the gap. Here the CDR3 DNA reads TGTGCCTGGAAGAGATTAGCAATCCCCCCAGATACGCAGTATTTT. It specifies CAWKRLAIPPDTQYF. The full variable domain, its missing parts supplied by reference TRBV30 and TRBJ2-3, is SQTIHQWPATLVQPVGSPLSLECTVEGTSNPNLYWYRQAAGRGLQLLFYSVGIGQISSEVPQNLSASRPQDRQFILSSKKLLLSDSGFYLCAWKRLAIPPDTQYFGPGTRLTVL.

In its sample, this clone was seen once. This CDR3 reads CASSSIRGRHEQYF. The DNA of the CDR3 is TGTGCCAGCAGCTCCATCAGGGGGCGCCACGAGCAGTACTTC. This chain joins TRBV7-9 and TRBJ2-7; 8 nucleotides line up with TRBD1. The CDR3 length is 14 residues. Germline assignment: CDR1 SEHNR and CDR2 FQNEAQ (reference sequence). J was trimmed by 5 bases and V by 4 bases; bases with no gene match: 7.

This clone was observed a handful of times. The chain has TRBV30 and TRBJ1-5; possible D gene TRBD1, 5 bases. The CDR3 has 13 amino acids. Looked up from germline, CDR1 is GTSNPN and CDR2 is SVGIG (reference sequence). V was trimmed by 0 bases and J by 7 bases, leaving 10 bases between them. Written as DNA, the CDR3 is TGTGCCTGGAGTGTCGGCCGGGACCAGCCCCAGCATTTT. This translates into CAWSVGRDQPQHF.

The rearrangement joins TRBV15 to TRBJ1-5; D gene ambiguous. Trimming shortened V by 0 bases and J by 1 base, and 4 bases separated the two germline ends. CDR3 length: 14 residues. Germline CDR1 reads LNHNV; CDR2 reads YYDKDF (reference sequence). The CDR3 sequence is CATSREASNQPQHF. The CDR3 nucleotides are TGTGCCACCAGCAGAGAAGCAAGCAATCAGCCCCAGCATTTT.

This CDR3 reads CASRDRTGGTQYF. CDR3 sequence (DNA): TGTGCCAGCAGGGACAGGACGGGAGGTACGCAGTATTTT. The V and J genes are TRBV27 and TRBJ2-3, with D possibly called TRBD1 or TRBD2 (7 bases each). V was shortened by 6 bases and J by 8 bases, with 15 bases between the two germline ends. Germline V lookup: CDR1 MNHEY, CDR2 SMNVEV (reference sequence). This CDR3 has 13 residues.

The gene calls are TRBV21-1 and TRBJ2-7; the tabulated D call, TRBD1, remains unverified against the DNA. TRBV21-1 is a recognized pseudogene. The CDR3 runs to 20 residues. CDR3: CASSKDKGGTGGRSSYEQYF. In DNA form, the CDR3 reads TGTGCCAGCAGCAAAGACAAAGGGGGGACAGGGGGCCGCAGCTCCTACGAGCAGTACTTC.

The rearrangement links TRBV14 to TRBJ2-3, with D uncertain. The length of the CDR3 is 17 residues. V lost 4 bases and J 0 bases, leaving 17 bases between the germline ends. Germline V gene sequence: CDR1 SGHDN, CDR2 FVKESK. CDR3 sequence: CASSRIVLTDSTDTQYF. The CDR3 DNA is TGTGCCAGCAGCCGGATCGTACTTACCGATAGCACAGATACGCAGTATTTT.

V and J are TRBV27 and TRBJ2-1, with TRBD1 matching 7 bases. The CDR3 has 15 residues. Germline V gives CDR1 MNHEY, CDR2 SMNVEV (reference sequence). Trimming removed 7 bases from V and 2 bases from J; junction bases left unmatched: 8. CDR3 residues: CASTETGNPYNEQFF. As DNA, the CDR3 is TGTGCCAGCACCGAGACAGGGAACCCCTACAATGAGCAGTTCTTC.

The CDR3 bases are TGTGCCAGTAGTTGGGGGAAGAACACCGGGGAGCTGTTTTTT. It is translated as CASSWGKNTGELFF. The V and J genes are TRBV19 and TRBJ2-2, with D perhaps given as TRBD1 or TRBD2 (5 bases each). Per germline, CDR1 LNHDA and CDR2 SQIVND (reference sequence). V lost 5 bases to trimming and J lost 1 base, with 8 bases between them. The length of the CDR3 is 14 residues.